These T cell receptor beta chains were read from a single sample in a study of cytomegalovirus exposure and HLA in healthy donors. TCRdb's copy holds only in-frame clones and misses some; the assay was immunoSEQ multiplex PCR. The sample carries approximately 70,000 clones, roughly 74% recorded once. Sequenced sample: PBMCs. These receptors came from a woman in her sixties in good health and CMV-seropositive. CDR3s include the opening cysteine and the closing phenylalanine or tryptophan. A D gene is named only where the DNA matches it firmly. The listing skips clone size in some rows; elsewhere it reads once, few, many or a size class.

-,TRBJ2-1,few,TRBV2,CASSRQGTRNEQFF,TGTGCCAGCAGTCGGCAGGGGACGAGGAATGAGCAGTTCTTC
-,TRBJ1-4,once,TRBV5-1,CASSLGAGNEKLFF,TGCGCCAGCAGCTTGGGGGCGGGTAATGAAAAACTGTTTTTT
TRBD1,TRBJ2-5,-,TRBV6-1,CASSDRGLRETQYF,TGTGCCAGCAGCGACAGGGGGCTGAGGGAGACCCAGTACTTC
TRBD1,TRBJ1-1,-,TRBV5-4,CASSLDRGRAFF,TGTGCCAGCAGCCTGGACAGGGGTAGGGCTTTCTTT
-,TRBJ2-1,few,TRBV6-1,CASSDEPGYEQFF,TGTGCCAGCAGTGACGAACCGGGGTATGAGCAGTTCTTC
-,TRBJ2-3,-,TRBV18,CASSPPNREGTDTQYF,TGTGCCAGCTCACCACCCAACCGGGAAGGCACAGATACGCAGTATTTT
TRBD1,TRBJ1-1,-,TRBV11-3,CASSLGPVGTARTFF,TGTGCCAGCAGCTTGGGCCCCGTCGGGACAGCCAGGACTTTCTTT
TRBD2,TRBJ2-7,few,TRBV2,CASSGLAGSHEQYF,TGTGCCAGCAGTGGACTAGCGGGAAGCCACGAGCAGTACTTC
-,TRBJ2-1,-,TRBV5-1,CASTRWGVRDPPENEQFF,TGCGCCAGCACCCGTTGGGGGGTGCGGGACCCTCCTGAGAATGAGCAGTTCTTC
-,TRBJ1-1,-,TRBV27,CASSSSSGVNTEAFF,TGTGCCAGCAGTTCATCCTCGGGGGTGAACACTGAAGCTTTCTTT
TRBD1,TRBJ1-2,many,TRBV19,CASSPSTGGIGGYTF,TGTGCCAGTAGTCCCTCGACAGGGGGCATAGGTGGCTACACCTTC
TRBD1,TRBJ1-3,-,TRBV14,CASSPRQGGNTIYF,TGTGCCAGCAGCCCCCGACAGGGTGGAAACACCATATATTTT
TRBD2,TRBJ2-1,-,TRBV7-2,CASSPSGGTNEQFF,TGTGCCAGCAGCCCTAGCGGGGGGACGAATGAGCAGTTCTTC
-,TRBJ2-7,-,TRBV5-4,CASSRTGEHEQYF,TGTGCCAGCAGCCGGACGGGAGAGCACGAGCAGTACTTC
-,TRBJ1-5,-,TRBV6-1,CASSGTVGGQPQHF,TGTGCCAGCAGTGGGACCGTCGGAGGTCAGCCCCAGCATTTT
-,TRBJ2-2,-,TRBV5-1,CASSLSTILSGELFF,TGCGCCAGCAGCTTATCGACAATTCTTTCCGGGGAGCTGTTTTTT
-,TRBJ1-5,few,TRBV21-1,CASSPQPLEEPQHF,TGTGCCAGCAGCCCTCAGCCTCTAGAGGAGCCCCAGCATTTT
TRBD1,TRBJ2-7,-,TRBV5-8,CASRLGEWGQRVHEQYF,TGTGCCAGCAGGCTGGGTGAGTGGGGACAGAGAGTCCACGAGCAGTACTTC
TRBD2,TRBJ2-7,-,TRBV28,CASSLGTSGGYEQYF,TGTGCCAGCAGTTTAGGGACTAGCGGGGGCTACGAGCAGTACTTC
TRBD1,TRBJ1-4,-,TRBV5-1,CASSRNTGQGEKLFF,TGCGCCAGCAGCCGTAATACTGGACAGGGGGAAAAACTGTTTTTT
-,TRBJ1-6,few,TRBV5-1,CASRYDRNSPLHF,TGCGCCAGCAGATATGACAGGAATTCACCCCTCCACTTT
-,TRBJ2-1,-,TRBV5-6,CASSLAGTQRAEQFF,TGTGCCAGCAGCTTAGCGGGCACCCAGAGGGCTGAGCAGTTCTTC
TRBD2,TRBJ2-7,once,TRBV11-3,CASSPTLAGVIYEQYF,TGTGCCAGCAGCCCCACCTTAGCGGGGGTAATCTACGAGCAGTACTTC
-,TRBJ1-2,-,TRBV7-8,CASSLEPQGAYGYTF,TGTGCCAGCAGCTTAGAGCCACAGGGTGCCTATGGCTACACCTTC
TRBD2,TRBJ2-1,-,TRBV2,CASTLLAGKGNEQFF,TGTGCCAGCACCCTACTAGCGGGGAAGGGCAATGAGCAGTTCTTC
-,TRBJ1-2,-,TRBV19,CASSIEAGYNYGYTF,TGTGCCAGTAGTATAGAGGCAGGGTATAACTATGGCTACACCTTC
-,TRBJ2-1,many,TRBV5-1,CASSLGLNEQFF,TGCGCCAGCAGCTTGGGCCTAAATGAGCAGTTCTTC
TRBD2,TRBJ2-3,-,TRBV6-5,CASIDRGGGDTQYF,TGTGCCAGCATCGACCGGGGGGGAGGGGATACGCAGTATTTT
-,TRBJ2-7,few,TRBV19,CATIGLNDYEQYF,TGTGCCACCATAGGACTAAACGACTACGAGCAGTACTTC
TRBD1,TRBJ1-3,few,TRBV7-9,CASSSGQRHSGNTIYF,TGTGCCAGCAGCTCGGGACAGCGCCACTCTGGAAACACCATATATTTT
-,TRBJ1-1,-,TRBV7-9,CASSPLSSNRNTEAFF,TGTGCCAGCAGCCCCCTTAGTAGCAACCGGAACACTGAAGCTTTCTTT
TRBD1,TRBJ2-5,-,TRBV10-1,CASTGGWWQETQYF,TGCGCCAGCACAGGGGGCTGGTGGCAAGAGACCCAGTACTTC
TRBD1,TRBJ2-2,-,TRBV2,CASSSGTANTGELFF,TGTGCCAGCAGCTCCGGGACAGCTAACACCGGGGAGCTGTTTTTT
-,TRBJ2-3,-,TRBV5-4,CASSLAGSTDTQYF,TGTGCCAGCAGCTTGGCGGGAAGCACAGATACGCAGTATTTT
-,TRBJ1-1,-,TRBV29-1,CSVERWGTTYTEAFF,TGCAGCGTCGAAAGATGGGGCACTACCTACACTGAAGCTTTCTTT
-,TRBJ1-2,-,TRBV30,CAWSVLTATYGYTF,TGTGCCTGGAGTGTCCTGACAGCTACTTATGGCTACACCTTC
-,TRBJ1-1,few,TRBV2,CASSEVEGVAFF,TGTGCCAGCAGTGAAGTTGAAGGGGTAGCTTTCTTT
TRBD1,TRBJ1-5,once,TRBV6-5,CASSYHTGGQPQHF,TGTGCCAGCAGTTACCACACAGGGGGTCAGCCCCAGCATTTT
TRBD1,TRBJ1-1,-,TRBV7-6,CASSLGQGNTEAFF,TGTGCCAGCAGCTTAGGACAGGGGAACACTGAAGCTTTCTTT
-,TRBJ2-3,-,TRBV5-1,CASSKGGSTDTQYF,TGCGCCAGCAGCAAGGGGGGGAGCACAGATACGCAGTATTTT
-,TRBJ2-1,-,TRBV5-4,CASSLGGLSSYNEQFF,TGTGCCAGCAGCTTGGGCGGCCTGAGCTCCTACAATGAGCAGTTCTTC
TRBD1,TRBJ1-5,once,TRBV19,CASSFRQGDQPQHF,TGTGCCAGTAGTTTCCGACAGGGGGATCAGCCCCAGCATTTT
TRBD1,TRBJ1-5,-,TRBV18,CASSPGTASNQPQHF,TGTGCCAGCTCGCCCGGGACAGCGTCCAATCAGCCCCAGCATTTT
TRBD1,TRBJ2-7,-,TRBV25-1,CATSNIGDSQYF,TGTGCCACCTCAAATATAGGGGACAGCCAGTACTTC
-,TRBJ1-1,-,TRBV6-1,CASSEDAGVRTEAFF,TGTGCCAGCAGTGAAGATGCAGGGGTGCGCACTGAAGCTTTCTTT
-,TRBJ2-2,-,TRBV5-1,CASSPLVSSGTGELFF,TGCGCCAGCAGCCCCCTCGTCTCCTCGGGCACCGGGGAGCTGTTTTTT
TRBD2,TRBJ2-5,once,TRBV27,CASSSSSLAGGQETQYF,TGTGCCAGCAGTTCCTCTTCACTAGCGGGGGGGCAGGAGACCCAGTACTTC
-,TRBJ1-1,-,TRBV7-2,CASSLGQGRGAFF,TGTGCCAGCAGCTTAGGGCAGGGGCGAGGAGCTTTCTTT
-,TRBJ1-2,-,TRBV30,CAWSSGNGNYGYTF,TGTGCCTGGAGTAGCGGAAACGGAAACTATGGCTACACCTTC
-,TRBJ2-3,-,TRBV28,CASTRSRSTQYF,TGTGCCAGCACCAGATCCCGGAGCACGCAGTATTTT
-,TRBJ1-6,few,TRBV2,CASSVLEDSPLHF,TGTGCCAGCAGTGTGTTAGAGGATTCACCCCTCCACTTT
-,TRBJ2-7,-,TRBV7-3,CASSLTGSLANEQYF,TGTGCCAGCAGCTTAACTGGGTCACTAGCCAACGAGCAGTACTTC
TRBD2,TRBJ2-3,-,TRBV10-2,CASSPSGGTDTQYF,TGCGCCAGCAGTCCAAGCGGGGGAACAGATACGCAGTATTTT
-,TRBJ2-3,-,TRBV2,CASGGLTTATDTQYF,TGTGCCAGCGGGGGACTTACGACCGCCACAGATACGCAGTATTTT